The clone carrying this T cell receptor beta chain is a singleton in its sample. Only in-frame clones appear in the TCRdb table, and some are missing; sequencing was by immunoSEQ multiplex PCR. The sample holds about 470,000 clones, about nine tenths seen once. This sample stems from a study of blood T cell repertoires in COVID-19. The trim removed 5 bases at V and 7 bases at J, leaving 10 bases unmatched. CDR1 is MGHRA, CDR2 YSYEKL, per germline. The CDR3 has 14 residues. This receptor was obtained from a woman aged 18-29 years who had recovered from COVID-19. Sequenced input: PBMCs or T cells enriched from blood (not recorded which). The chain uses TRBV4-1 and TRBJ1-1; 7 bases agree with TRBD1. The CDR3 loop reads CASSDMGQRLEAFF. DNA for the CDR3: TGCGCCAGCAGCGACATGGGACAGAGGCTTGAAGCTTTCTTT.